This T cell receptor (beta chain) was observed in a study of cytomegalovirus exposure and HLA in healthy donors. Study-level points and caveats: Within the 130 or so validation repertoires, first-cohort TCR clusters tended to co-occur, according to a later analysis. Rare sequences made up most TCRs, while some public TCRs were found in many donors.

Data came from immunoSEQ multiplex PCR; TCRdb stores just in-frame clones and leaves some out. The sample holds approximately 60,000 clones; roughly 94% are singletons and the top ten take more than 6.5%. A note on this clone: Its antigen is unknown.

The CDR3 consists of 10 residues. The V end was cut by 5 bases, the J end by 4 bases, with 3 bases between. CDR1 is LGHNT and CDR2 is FRNRAP in the germline V gene. Sequenced sample: PBMCs. This chain joins TRBV12-5 and TRBJ2-7; no reliable D call. This TCR came from a woman aged 18 to 35 in good health and CMV-seropositive. For the CDR3, the DNA is TGTGCTAGTGGTCCGTACGAGCAGTACTTC. As protein: CASGPYEQYF.